This T cell receptor beta chain appears in the sequencing data of a study of blood T cell repertoires in COVID-19. Study information: Samples of COVID-19 (acute and convalescent) were obtained from the United States, Italy and Spain. From T cells, B-cell-depleted T cells, or PBMCs came the material, which was cDNA or gDNA.

Authors' processing steps: Amplification from reference gene primers served as the basis for estimated nucleated cell counts. The assay was immunoSEQ multiplex PCR, and TCRdb's table has in-frame clones only and misses some. V, J and clone size were drawn from that table, and D and trimming were deduced from the DNA. Of about 180,000 clones in the sample, 87% are singletons; the top ten hold roughly 2.5%. The TCR sequence derives from a man between 35 and 55 years old with active or convalescent COVID-19. The sample taken for sequencing was peripheral blood.

This chain's CDR3 is CASRTFQETQYF. CDR3 nucleotide sequence: TGTGCCAGCAGGACATTCCAAGAGACCCAGTACTTC. V gene TRBV28 combines with J gene TRBJ2-5; D uncertain. The V end was cut by 6 bases, the J end by 1 base, with 6 bases between. The germline V gene encodes CDR1 MDHEN and CDR2 SYDVKM. The length of the CDR3 is 12 residues.